The 23 T cell receptor beta chains listed next were all sequenced from one sample in a study of CXCR3-negative and CXCR3-positive naive CD8 T cells. The authors prepared UMI-labeled TRB cDNA libraries by 5' RACE. TCRdb re-called the 5' RACE reads, yielding one record per CDR3 amino acid sequence without DNA. The listing records about 130,000 distinct CDR3 sequences. The sequenced sample was naive CXCR3- CD8+ T cells from blood. As for subset: CD45RO-CCR7+CD27+CD95- naive CD8+ T cells lacking CXCR3 (TNR3-). The receptors shown here come from a human donor in good health. Some clones in this sample may be carry-over from other donors' samples.

This CDR3 reads CSARASRGFANEKLFF. The chain joins TRBV20-1 to TRBJ1-4. The CDR3 covers 16 residues. The germline V gene has CDR1 DFQATT and CDR2 SNEGSKA (reference sequence).

This chain joins TRBV20-1 and TRBJ1-5. This CDR3 has 12 amino acids. CDR1 is DFQATT, CDR2 SNEGSKA, per germline (reference sequence). This CDR3 is CSARGADQPQHF.

The chain joins TRBV12-3 or TRBV12-4 to TRBJ2-3; lacking DNA, the TRBD1 call made by TCRdb goes unchecked. CDR3 length: 12 residues. CDR3 region: CALRGGSDTQYF.

V usage is TRBV6-5 and J usage is TRBJ2-5; TCRdb gives TRBD2 as the D gene, but with no DNA this cannot be confirmed. CDR1 and CDR2 (germline): MNHEY, SVGAGI. The CDR3 has 14 amino acids. The CDR3: CASSYGSRGETQYF.

J is TRBJ2-7 and V is TRBV6-2 or TRBV6-3; TCRdb lists TRBD1, though no DNA is available to test this call. This CDR3 has 19 amino acids. Germline V gene sequence: CDR1 MNHEY, CDR2 SVGEGT. The CDR3 is CASRPIRDSRIPSSYEQYF.

The chain is built from TRBV25-1 and TRBJ1-4. Per the germline V gene, CDR1 is MGHDK and CDR2 is SYGVNS. The CDR3 has 14 residues. CDR3 sequence reads: CASSVGLPSEKLFF.

The V and J genes are TRBV7-6 and TRBJ2-7; absent DNA, TCRdb's TRBD2 call cannot be checked. CDR3 length: 18 amino acids. The germline V gene encodes CDR1 SGHVS and CDR2 FNYEAQ. CDR3 amino acids: CASSPIPGLAESSYEQYF.

The chain links TRBV3-1 to TRBJ2-7; TCRdb picks TRBD1, but there is no DNA to check that call. The CDR3 runs to 12 residues. In germline, CDR1 is LGHDT, CDR2 YNNKEL (reference sequence). This CDR3 reads CASSRDGNVEYF.

The genes are TRBV28 and TRBJ1-1. The CDR3 length is 12 residues. Per the germline V gene, CDR1 is MDHEN and CDR2 is SYDVKM. The CDR3 protein is CASSWDSAEAFF.

This chain links TRBV5-6 with TRBJ2-7; TCRdb names TRBD2, which stays unverified in the absence of DNA. The germline CDR1 and CDR2 sequences are SGHDT and YYEEEE. CDR3 size: 14 residues. CDR3 region: CASSGSRVSYEQYF.

The chain couples TRBV28 to TRBJ2-1. This CDR3 contains 17 residues. CDR1 MDHEN and CDR2 SYDVKM come from the germline V gene. CDR3 sequence: CASSLFDFSSSYNEQFF.

This sequence joins TRBV5-1 and TRBJ2-1; with no DNA, the TCRdb D assignment of TRBD1 cannot be verified. Germline loops: CDR1 SGHRS, CDR2 YFSETQ. This CDR3 comprises 19 residues. The CDR3 sequence is CASSLATGASLSSYNEQFF.

The chain employs TRBV7-9 and TRBJ2-3; TCRdb selects TRBD2, and the lack of DNA leaves this call unchecked. CDR1 is SEHNR and CDR2 is FQNEAQ in the germline V gene (reference sequence). CDR3 size: 16 residues. The CDR3 is CASSLELAGESHTQYF.

The V gene is TRBV2, the J gene TRBJ1-1. The CDR3 contains 15 residues. In germline, CDR1 is SNHLY, CDR2 FYNNEI. The CDR3 is CASSEAAALNTEAFF.

The chain couples TRBV7-9 to TRBJ2-5; TCRdb calls TRBD1, which cannot be checked without DNA. There are 15 residues in the CDR3. Germline V gene lookup returns CDR1 SEHNR and CDR2 FQNEAQ (reference sequence). The chain's CDR3 is CASSPGDRDIGSQYF.

The V and J genes are TRBV12-3 or TRBV12-4 and TRBJ2-7; the D call of TRBD2 rests on TCRdb alone, since no DNA is present to check it. The CDR3 extends over 13 amino acids. The chain's CDR3 is CASSLREGWEQYF.

The chain carries TRBV6-5 and TRBJ2-1. The germline V gene has CDR1 MNHEY and CDR2 SVGAGI. The CDR3 length is 13 residues. CDR3 sequence reads: CASSYLHNNEQFF.

The rearrangement joins TRBV29-1 to TRBJ1-1; as DNA is missing, the TRBD1 call by TCRdb cannot be tested. The length of the CDR3 is 13 residues. Germline V gives CDR1 SQVTM, CDR2 ANQGSEA. CDR3 in amino acids: CSAHGQGRGEAFF.

The chain employs TRBV7-9 and TRBJ2-1; TCRdb gives TRBD1 as the D gene, but with no DNA this cannot be confirmed. Germline loops: CDR1 SEHNR, CDR2 FQNEAQ (reference sequence). This CDR3 spans 14 amino acids. CDR3 sequence reads: CASSLRAGNNEQFF.

The rearrangement links TRBV6-5 to TRBJ2-7; TCRdb's assignment of TRBD1 cannot be checked, as there is no DNA. Germline CDR1 reads MNHEY; CDR2 reads SVGAGI. This CDR3 contains 12 residues. The chain's CDR3 is CASSFNRDEQYF.

The V and J genes are TRBV29-1 and TRBJ2-7; as DNA is missing, the TRBD2 call by TCRdb cannot be tested. The germline V gene has CDR1 SQVTM and CDR2 ANQGSEA. This CDR3 has 13 residues. The CDR3 region is CSVRGRDHYEQYF.

This rearrangement joins TRBV20-1 to TRBJ2-7; lacking DNA, the TRBD1 call made by TCRdb goes unchecked. The CDR3 is made up of 13 amino acids. Germline CDR1 and CDR2: DFQATT and SNEGSKA (reference sequence). CDR3 sequence: CSARSPQGYEQYF.

This chain joins TRBV29-1 and TRBJ1-1; TCRdb designates TRBD1, a call that cannot be tested without DNA. The CDR3 covers 13 residues. Germline CDR1 and CDR2: SQVTM and ANQGSEA. The CDR3 sequence is CSAAAGGNTEAFF.